This TCR beta chain was identified during a study of blood T cells in healthy people across ages. Study-level points and caveats: Estimates drawn from one million T cells were deemed to understate diversity.

This clonotype turned up a few times. No antigen is known for it. With 2 bases removed from V and 3 bases from J, the gap between germline ends came to 21 bases. The CDR3 runs 18 residues. Per the germline V gene, CDR1 is SGHRS and CDR2 is YFSETQ. Alongside a J-beta primer mix, a sample-barcoded 5' primer served in a second PCR lasting 7 to 11 cycles. From the 5' RACE reads, TCRdb called clonotypes with MiXCR, one entry per CDR3 protein. The table shows some 1.7 million distinct CDR3 sequences, with 28% occurring only once. V is TRBV5-1 and J is TRBJ2-1; possible D gene TRBD2, 5 bases. Sequenced input: blood. The source of this sequence is a woman in her twenties or thirties in good health. CDR3 bases: TGCGCCAGCAGCTTAAGGGCCCCAGAGGAGGCTAGCTACAATGAGCAGTTCTTC. As protein: CASSLRAPEEASYNEQFF.